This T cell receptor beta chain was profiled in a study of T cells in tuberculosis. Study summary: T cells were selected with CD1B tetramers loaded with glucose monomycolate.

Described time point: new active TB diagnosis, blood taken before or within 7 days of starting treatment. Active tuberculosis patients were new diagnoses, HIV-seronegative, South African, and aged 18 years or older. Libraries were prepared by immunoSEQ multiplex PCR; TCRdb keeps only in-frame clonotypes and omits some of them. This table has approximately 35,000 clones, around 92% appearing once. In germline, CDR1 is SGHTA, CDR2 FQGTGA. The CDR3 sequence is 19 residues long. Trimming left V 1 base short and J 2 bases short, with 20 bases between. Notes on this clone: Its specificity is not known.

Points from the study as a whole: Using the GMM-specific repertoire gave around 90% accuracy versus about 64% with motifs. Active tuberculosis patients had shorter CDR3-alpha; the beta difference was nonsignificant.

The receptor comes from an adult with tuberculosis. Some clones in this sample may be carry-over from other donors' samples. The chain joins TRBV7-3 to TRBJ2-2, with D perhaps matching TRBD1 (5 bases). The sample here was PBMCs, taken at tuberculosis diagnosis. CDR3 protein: CASSLSFRSPTDNTGELFF. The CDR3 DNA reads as TGTGCCAGCAGCTTAAGTTTCCGTTCTCCGACAGATAACACCGGGGAGCTGTTTTTT.